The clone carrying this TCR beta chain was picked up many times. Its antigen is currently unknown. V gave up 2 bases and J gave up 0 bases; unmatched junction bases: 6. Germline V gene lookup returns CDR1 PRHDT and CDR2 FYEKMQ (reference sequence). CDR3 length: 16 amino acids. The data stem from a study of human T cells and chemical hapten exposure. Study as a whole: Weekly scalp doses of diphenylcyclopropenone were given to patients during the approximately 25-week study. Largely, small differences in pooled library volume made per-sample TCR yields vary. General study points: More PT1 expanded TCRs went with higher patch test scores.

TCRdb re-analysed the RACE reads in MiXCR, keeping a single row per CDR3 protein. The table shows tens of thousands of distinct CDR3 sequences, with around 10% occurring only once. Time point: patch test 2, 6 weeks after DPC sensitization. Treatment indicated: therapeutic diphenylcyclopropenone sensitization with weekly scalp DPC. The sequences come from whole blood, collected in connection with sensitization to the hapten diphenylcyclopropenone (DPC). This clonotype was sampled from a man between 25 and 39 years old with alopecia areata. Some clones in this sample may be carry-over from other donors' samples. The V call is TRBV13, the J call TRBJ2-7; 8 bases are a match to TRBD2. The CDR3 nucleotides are TGTGCCAGCAGCTTACGCGGGGGGACCTTCTCCTACGAGCAGTACTTC. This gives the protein CASSLRGGTFSYEQYF. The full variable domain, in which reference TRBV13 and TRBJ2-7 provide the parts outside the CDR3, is AAGVIQSPRHLIKEKRETATLKCYPIPRHDTVYWYQQGPGQDPQFLISFYEKMQSDKGSIPDRFSAQQFSDYHSELNMSSLELGDSALYFCASSLRGGTFSYEQYFGPGTRLTVT.